These 13 T cell receptor beta chains came from one sample sequenced in a study of human T cells and chemical hapten exposure. Time point in this sample: patch test 3, about 24 weeks after DPC sensitization. Treatment here: therapeutic diphenylcyclopropenone sensitization with weekly scalp DPC. One entry per CDR3 protein results from TCRdb running MiXCR on the RACE reads. Here the sample spans about 84,000 distinct CDR3 sequences, approximately 10% being singletons. The sample was whole blood, taken in connection with sensitization to the hapten diphenylcyclopropenone (DPC). The receptors derive from a woman between 45 and 65 years old with alopecia areata. Some clones in this sample may be carry-over from other donors' samples.

V is TRBV6-6 and J is TRBJ1-6; D uncertain. The CDR3 covers 11 residues. CDR1 and CDR2 (germline): MNHNY, SVGAGI (reference sequence). Trimming shortened V by 4 bases and J by 8 bases, and 3 bases separated the two germline ends. CDR3 sequence: CASSSYSPLHF. The CDR3 coding sequence is TGTGCCAGCAGTTCCTATTCACCCCTCCACTTT.

This sequence joins TRBV6-5 and TRBJ1-1; 7 bases agree with TRBD1. Looked up from germline, CDR1 is MNHEY and CDR2 is SVGAGI. The V segment lost 5 bases and the J segment 5 bases; nucleotides outside the gene matches: 11. The length of the CDR3 is 15 residues. CDR3 residues: CASSPRRGGRTEAFF. Here the CDR3 DNA reads TGTGCCAGCAGTCCGCGCAGGGGGGGGCGGACTGAAGCTTTCTTT.

The chain carries TRBV18 and TRBJ2-2, with D perhaps TRBD1 (6 bases). CDR1 is KGHSH, CDR2 LQKENI, per germline. The CDR3 is 15 residues long. Trimming removed 3 bases from V and 7 bases from J, with 15 bases in between. The DNA for the CDR3 is TGTGCCAGCTCACCTACACAGGGAGTAAACGGGGAGCTGTTTTTT. This gives the protein CASSPTQGVNGELFF.

At least ten counts were recorded for this clonotype. The genes are TRBV27 and TRBJ2-7, with D perhaps TRBD2 (6 bases). CDR1 and CDR2 (germline): MNHEY, SMNVEV (reference sequence). Trimming cost V 7 bases and J 5 bases, with 18 bases left between them. The CDR3 covers 14 residues. CDR3 sequence reads: CASKGLSGDHEQYF. In DNA form, the CDR3 reads TGTGCCAGCAAAGGACTATCGGGAGATCACGAGCAGTACTTC.

This clonotype came up many times. The V call is TRBV10-3, the J call TRBJ1-2; 7 nucleotides match TRBD1. The CDR3 loop spans 15 amino acids. Germline V gives CDR1 ENHRY, CDR2 SYGVKD. Trimming cost V 2 bases and J 3 bases; bases outside gene matches: 6. CDR3 sequence: CAISEVDRAHYGYTF. The CDR3 nucleotides are TGTGCCATCAGTGAGGTTGACAGGGCCCACTATGGCTACACCTTC.

The gene calls are TRBV5-1 and TRBJ1-1; 7 bases fit TRBD1. CDR1 is SGHRS and CDR2 is YFSETQ in the germline V gene. With V trimmed by 3 bases and J by 3 bases, 5 bases remained unmatched. This CDR3 has 14 residues. The CDR3 DNA reads TGCGCCAGCAGCTCTCGGACAGGATACACTGAAGCTTTCTTT. Residues: CASSSRTGYTEAFF.

The V and J genes are TRBV19 and TRBJ1-5; no clear D gene. In germline, CDR1 is LNHDA, CDR2 SQIVND (reference sequence). The CDR3 runs 15 residues. The V and J ends lost 5 bases and 2 bases respectively, with 13 bases between them. The CDR3 DNA reads as TGTGCCAGTAGTGCCTCAGGTACGGGCAATCAGCCCCAGCATTTT. This encodes CASSASGTGNQPQHF.

This clonotype was seen a handful of times. This chain uses TRBV12-3 or TRBV12-4 with TRBJ2-1; 9 bases map to TRBD2. J lost 6 bases, V lost 6 bases, and 12 bases had no gene match. The CDR3 is 16 amino acids. The CDR3 here is CASRSNLAGGPNEQFF. The CDR3 nucleotides read TGTGCCAGCAGGTCCAATCTGGCGGGAGGGCCCAATGAGCAGTTCTTC.

This clonotype was counted between two and nine times. V usage is TRBV24-1 and J usage is TRBJ1-6, with TRBD1 matching 9 bases. The CDR3 has 13 residues. Germline V gene lookup returns CDR1 KGHDR and CDR2 SFDVKD. V gave up 9 bases and J gave up 7 bases; unmatched junction bases: 3. The CDR3: CATQDRGNSPLHF. The CDR3 DNA reads TGTGCCACCCAGGACAGGGGAAATTCACCCCTCCACTTT.

A note on this clonotype: A read error may produce the germline difference seen at one junction end. V usage is TRBV28 and J usage is TRBJ2-1; TRBD2 agrees at 7 bases. The CDR3 is 17 residues long. Germline V gene data show CDR1 as MDHEN and CDR2 as SYDVKM. In DNA, the CDR3 is TGTGCCAGCAGTTTATATAGCGGGCGGGTTACCTACAATGAGCCGTTCTTC. This codes for CASSLYSGRVTYNEPFF.

The chain recombines TRBV11-2 with TRBJ2-1; 11 bases agree with TRBD2. Trimming removed 0 bases from V and 7 bases from J; junction bases left unmatched: 11. The germline CDR1 and CDR2 sequences are SGHAT and FQNNGV. The CDR3 consists of 18 residues. The CDR3 reads CASSLDPLTSGSRNEQFF. CDR3 nucleotide sequence: TGTGCCAGCAGCTTAGATCCTCTCACTAGCGGGAGTAGGAATGAGCAGTTCTTC. The complete variable domain, with remaining parts taken from reference TRBV11-2 and TRBJ2-1, reads EAGVAQSPRYKIIEKRQSVAFWCNPISGHATLYWYQQILGQGPKLLIQFQNNGVVDDSQLPKDRFSAERLKGVDSTLKIQPAKLEDSAVYLCASSLDPLTSGSRNEQFFGPGTRLTVL.

The rearrangement links TRBV7-2 to TRBJ2-6; possible D gene TRBD1, 6 bases. The V gene lost 3 bases and the J gene lost 0 bases, with 24 bases spanning the gap. CDR3 size: 21 residues. Germline V gene data show CDR1 as SGHTA and CDR2 as FQGNSA. CDR3 sequence reads: CASSFSRRTVTGYSGANVLTF. DNA for the CDR3: TGTGCCAGCAGCTTCAGCCGCCGGACAGTGACAGGCTACTCTGGGGCCAACGTCCTGACTTTC.

V usage is TRBV20-1 and J usage is TRBJ2-7, with TRBD2 identical over 7 bases. This CDR3 region has 14 residues. Looked up from germline, CDR1 is DFQATT and CDR2 is SNEGSKA (reference sequence). J was trimmed by 0 bases and V by 6 bases; bases with no gene match: 8. The CDR3, as DNA: TGCAGTGCCCCCATTCGCGGGAGCTCCTACGAGCAGTACTTC. Translating gives CSAPIRGSSYEQYF.